This TCR beta chain was captured in a study of blood T cell repertoires in COVID-19. The germline V gene encodes CDR1 SQVTM and CDR2 ANQGSEA. This CDR3 contains 14 residues. V trimming: 4 bases; J trimming: 4 bases; junction bases outside the gene matches: 4. As handled by the study authors: Counts of nucleated cells, estimated from reference gene primer amplification, were obtained. Sequenced by immunoSEQ multiplex PCR; TCRdb stores in-frame clones only, minus some. That table supplies the V and J calls and clone size; D and trimming were determined from the DNA. The sample carries 50,000 to 70,000 clones, 75% to 95% recorded once.

Material for sequencing was peripheral blood. The J gene is TRBJ2-3, the V gene TRBV29-1; 11 bases agree with TRBD1. The TCR was taken from an elderly woman with active COVID-19. The CDR3 DNA is TGCAGCGTTGCGGGACAGGGGGACGCAGATACGCAGTATTTT. This gives the protein CSVAGQGDADTQYF.